This section outlines one TCR beta chain sequence together with its context. Its matching antigen is unknown. These data originate in a study of T cell responses to AZD1222 COVID-19 vaccine. This CDR3 is built from 17 residues. Germline lookup yields CDR1 SGHRS and CDR2 YFSETQ. V lost 0 bases to trimming and J lost 6 bases; unmatched junction nucleotides: 4. Notes on the study in general: Two doses of AZD1222 preceded a rise in Spike-specific TCR breadth and depth. With dominance at 160-218 and 743-854, vaccine-associated CD4 TCRs spanned spike. Mostly white British, mostly female donors; authors suggested clonal diversity may be underestimated.

Sequenced by immunoSEQ multiplex PCR; TCRdb stores in-frame clones only, minus some. The sample carries 95,000 to 150,000 clones, around 86% recorded once. The receptor comes from an adult in good health. The gene calls are TRBV5-1 and TRBJ2-2, with TRBD2 identical over 14 bases. The starting material was peripheral blood, obtained on day 0 of AZD1222 vaccination. The CDR3 protein is CASSLARLAGGAGELFF. CDR3 DNA: TGCGCCAGCAGCTTGGCCCGACTAGCGGGGGGGGCCGGGGAGCTGTTTTTT.